These 9 T cell receptor beta chains were sequenced from one sample in a study of OX40 agonist ivuxolimab in advanced cancers. Assay: immunoSEQ multiplex PCR; the TCRdb copy retains only in-frame clones and omits some. The profile covers some 110,000 clones, with approximately 90% appearing a single time and under 0.85% taken by the ten largest. Sequencing used CD4+ or CD8+ T cells sorted from blood, obtained in a trial of the OX40 agonist ivuxolimab. Receptors were obtained from an adult with an advanced solid tumor such as melanoma, head and neck, liver or kidney cancer.

Concerning this clone: Other DNA sequences of this sample code for an identical CDR3. V and J are TRBV6-5 and TRBJ2-1, with 12 bases fitting TRBD2. The CDR3 runs 15 residues. With V trimmed by 5 bases and J by 6 bases, 5 bases remained unmatched. Per germline, CDR1 MNHEY and CDR2 SVGAGI. CDR3 residues: CASSPGLAGFNEQFF. CDR3 sequence (DNA): TGTGCCAGCAGTCCGGGACTAGCGGGCTTCAATGAGCAGTTCTTC.

The chain joins TRBV19 to TRBJ2-4, with no clear D. The CDR3 totals 16 residues. The V gene's germline CDR1 is LNHDA and CDR2 SQIVND (reference sequence). Trimming cost V 3 bases and J 0 bases, with 12 bases left between them. The CDR3 is CASSILGNLAKNIQYF. CDR3 DNA sequence: TGTGCCAGTAGTATTTTGGGGAACTTAGCCAAAAACATTCAGTACTTC.

The rearrangement joins TRBV30 to TRBJ1-3; D gene uncertain. Germline CDR1 reads GTSNPN; CDR2 reads SVGIG (reference sequence). V was pared by 2 bases and J by 0 bases, with 8 bases between. The CDR3 runs to 14 residues. The CDR3 DNA is TGTGCCTGGAGTATCTCGAGCTCTGGAAACACCATATATTTT. Its translation is CAWSISSSGNTIYF.

The gene calls are TRBV9 and TRBJ1-6, with D tentatively TRBD1 (6 bases). This CDR3 is 15 amino acids long. Germline V lookup: CDR1 SGDLS, CDR2 YYNGEE. V gave up 0 bases and J gave up 9 bases, with 13 bases separating them. This CDR3 reads CASSVGPGVISPLHF. The DNA for the CDR3 is TGTGCCAGCAGCGTAGGCCCAGGGGTTATTTCACCCCTCCACTTT.

The chain links TRBV27 to TRBJ2-3, with D hard to call. The germline gives CDR1 MNHEY, CDR2 SMNVEV (reference sequence). V was trimmed by 5 bases and J by 2 bases, leaving 8 bases between them. This CDR3 has 13 residues. This CDR3 is CASSLPYTDTQYF. In nucleotides, the CDR3 is TGTGCCAGCAGTCTCCCCTACACAGATACGCAGTATTTT.

This CDR3 reads CASSGATSGDNEQFF. For the CDR3, the DNA is TGTGCCAGCAGTGGTGCGACTAGCGGGGACAATGAGCAGTTCTTC. The chain has TRBV6-1 and TRBJ2-1, with 11 bases aligning to TRBD2. Germline CDR1 and CDR2: MNHNS and SASEGT. There are 15 residues in the CDR3. V was pared by 4 bases and J by 5 bases, with 4 bases of the junction left unmatched.

The chain is built from TRBV28 and TRBJ1-6, with D possibly being TRBD1 (5 bases). The CDR3 consists of 15 residues. The germline V gene has CDR1 MDHEN and CDR2 SYDVKM. The ends were cut back, 7 bases at V and 7 bases at J, with 17 bases in the middle. The CDR3 sequence is CASITTGTVNSPLHF. Written as DNA, the CDR3 is TGTGCCAGCATTACAACCGGGACGGTCAATTCACCCCTCCACTTT.

This sequence joins TRBV27 and TRBJ2-1; TRBD1 aligns across 9 bases. After removal of 5 bases from V and 3 bases from J, the junction contained 5 bases not matched to a gene. This CDR3 spans 15 amino acids. Germline CDR1 reads MNHEY; CDR2 reads SMNVEV (reference sequence). CDR3 in DNA: TGTGCCAGCAGTCAGGGACAGGGTTTCTACAATGAGCAGTTCTTC. Protein sequence: CASSQGQGFYNEQFF.

The rearrangement joins TRBV7-2 to TRBJ2-3; D gene unclear. Germline V gene data show CDR1 as SGHTA and CDR2 as FQGNSA. The CDR3 covers 14 residues. V was trimmed by 8 bases and J by 0 bases, leaving 12 bases between them. The chain's CDR3 is CASPRRSSTDTQYF. The CDR3 DNA reads TGTGCCAGCCCCAGGCGGTCTAGCACAGATACGCAGTATTTT.